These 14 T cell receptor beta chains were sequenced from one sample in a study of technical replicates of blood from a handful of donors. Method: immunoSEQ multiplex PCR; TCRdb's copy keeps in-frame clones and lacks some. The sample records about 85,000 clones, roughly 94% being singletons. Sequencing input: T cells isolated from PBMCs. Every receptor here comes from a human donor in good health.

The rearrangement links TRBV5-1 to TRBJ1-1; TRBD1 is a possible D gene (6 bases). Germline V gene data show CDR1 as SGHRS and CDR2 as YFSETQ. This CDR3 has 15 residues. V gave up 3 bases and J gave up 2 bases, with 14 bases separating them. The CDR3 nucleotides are TGCGCCAGCAGCTCCCTACAGGGACCAAACACTGAAGCTTTCTTT. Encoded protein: CASSSLQGPNTEAFF. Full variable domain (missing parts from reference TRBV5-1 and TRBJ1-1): KAGVTQTPRYLIKTRGQQVTLSCSPISGHRSVSWYQQTPGQGLQFLFEYFSETQRNKGNFPGRFSGRQFSNSRSEMNVSTLELGDSALYLCASSSLQGPNTEAFFGQGTRLTVV.

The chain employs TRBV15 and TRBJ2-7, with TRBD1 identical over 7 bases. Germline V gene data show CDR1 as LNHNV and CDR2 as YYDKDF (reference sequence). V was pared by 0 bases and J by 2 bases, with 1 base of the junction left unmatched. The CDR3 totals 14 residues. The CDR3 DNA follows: TGTGCCACCAGCAGAGACAGGGGGACCTACGAGCAGTACTTC. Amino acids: CATSRDRGTYEQYF. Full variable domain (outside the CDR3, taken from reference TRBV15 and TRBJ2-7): DAMVIQNPRYQVTQFGKPVTLSCSQTLNHNVMYWYQQKSSQAPKLLFHYYDKDFNNEADTPDNFQSRRPNTSFCFLDIRSPGLGDTAMYLCATSRDRGTYEQYFGPGTRLTVT.

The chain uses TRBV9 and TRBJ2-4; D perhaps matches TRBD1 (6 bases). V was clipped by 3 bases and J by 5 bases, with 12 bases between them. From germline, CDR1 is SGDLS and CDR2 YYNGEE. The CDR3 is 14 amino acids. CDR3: CASSGGQTQNIQYF. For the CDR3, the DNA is TGTGCCAGCAGCGGGGGACAAACACAAAACATTCAGTACTTC. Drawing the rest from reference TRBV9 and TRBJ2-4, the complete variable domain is DSGVTQTPKHLITATGQRVTLRCSPRSGDLSVYWYQQSLDQGLQFLIQYYNGEERAKGNILERFSAQQFPDLHSELNLSSLELGDSALYFCASSGGQTQNIQYFGAGTRLSVL.

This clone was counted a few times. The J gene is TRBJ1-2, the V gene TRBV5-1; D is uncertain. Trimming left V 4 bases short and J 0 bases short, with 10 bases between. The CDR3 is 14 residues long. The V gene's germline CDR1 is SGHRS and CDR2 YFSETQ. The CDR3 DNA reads TGCGCCAGCAGCATTCAGACAACTAACTATGGCTACACCTTC. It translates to CASSIQTTNYGYTF. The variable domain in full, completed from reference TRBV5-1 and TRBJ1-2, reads KAGVTQTPRYLIKTRGQQVTLSCSPISGHRSVSWYQQTPGQGLQFLFEYFSETQRNKGNFPGRFSGRQFSNSRSEMNVSTLELGDSALYLCASSIQTTNYGYTFGSGTRLTVV.

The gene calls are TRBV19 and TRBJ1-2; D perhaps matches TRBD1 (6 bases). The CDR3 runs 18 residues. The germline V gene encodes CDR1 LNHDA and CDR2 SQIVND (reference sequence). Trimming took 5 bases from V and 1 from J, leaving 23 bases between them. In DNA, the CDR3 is TGTGCCAGTAGTCCGACAGGTTATTTCCCCCCCGGTAACTATGGCTACACCTTC. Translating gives CASSPTGYFPPGNYGYTF. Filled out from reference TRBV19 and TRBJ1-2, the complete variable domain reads DGGITQSPKYLFRKEGQNVTLSCEQNLNHDAMYWYRQDPGQGLRLIYYSQIVNDFQKGDIAEGYSVSREKKESFPLTVTSAQKNPTAFYLCASSPTGYFPPGNYGYTFGSGTRLTVV.

The CDR3 loop reads CSVVAGGHSYEQYF. The CDR3 DNA reads as TGCAGCGTTGTGGCGGGAGGGCACTCCTACGAGCAGTACTTC. V gene TRBV29-1 combines with J gene TRBJ2-7; 9 bases are a match to TRBD2. CDR3 length: 14 amino acids. Per germline, CDR1 SQVTM and CDR2 ANQGSEA. The ends lost 4 bases at V and 0 bases at J; junction bases unmatched: 4.

The CDR3 loop is CASSSGQVGPNGYTF. The CDR3 bases are TGTGCCAGCAGTTCGGGACAGGTGGGTCCCAATGGCTACACCTTC. The rearrangement joins TRBV6-5 to TRBJ1-2, with 8 bases fitting TRBD1. V lost 4 bases, J lost 6 bases, and 10 bases stayed unmatched. The length of the CDR3 is 15 residues. Germline V gives CDR1 MNHEY, CDR2 SVGAGI.

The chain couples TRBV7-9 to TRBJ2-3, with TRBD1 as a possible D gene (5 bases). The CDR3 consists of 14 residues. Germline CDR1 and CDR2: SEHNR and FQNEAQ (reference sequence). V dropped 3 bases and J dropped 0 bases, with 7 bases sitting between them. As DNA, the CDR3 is TGTGCCAGCAGCTTGGCAGGGAGCACAGATACGCAGTATTTT. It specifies CASSLAGSTDTQYF.

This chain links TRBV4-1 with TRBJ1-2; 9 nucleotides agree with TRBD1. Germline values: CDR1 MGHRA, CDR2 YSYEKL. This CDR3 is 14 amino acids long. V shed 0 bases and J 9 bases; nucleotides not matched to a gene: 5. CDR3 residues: CASSQEGQGRSYTF. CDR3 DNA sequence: TGCGCCAGCAGCCAAGAGGGACAGGGTCGGAGCTACACCTTC.

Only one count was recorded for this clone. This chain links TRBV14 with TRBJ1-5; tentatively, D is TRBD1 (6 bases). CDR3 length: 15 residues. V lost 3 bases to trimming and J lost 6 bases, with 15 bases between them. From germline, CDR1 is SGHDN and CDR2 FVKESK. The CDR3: CASSHFRGGTQPQHF. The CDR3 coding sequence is TGTGCCAGCAGCCACTTTAGGGGGGGCACTCAGCCCCAGCATTTT.

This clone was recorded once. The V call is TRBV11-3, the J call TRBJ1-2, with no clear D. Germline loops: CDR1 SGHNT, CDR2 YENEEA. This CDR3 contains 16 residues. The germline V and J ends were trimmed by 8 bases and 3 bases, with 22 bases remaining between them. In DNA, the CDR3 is TGTGCCAGCGGGCCCGGGATTGGGTCGGTGGACTATGGCTACACCTTC. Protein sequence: CASGPGIGSVDYGYTF.

The CDR3 coding sequence is TGTGCCAGCAGCCTCACCGGGACTAGCTCCTACGAGCAGTACTTC. This gives the protein CASSLTGTSSYEQYF. This chain connects TRBV13 to TRBJ2-7, with TRBD2 identical over 8 bases. V lost 5 bases, J lost 0 bases, and 6 bases stayed unmatched. Germline V lookup: CDR1 PRHDT, CDR2 FYEKMQ (reference sequence). This CDR3 is 15 amino acids long.

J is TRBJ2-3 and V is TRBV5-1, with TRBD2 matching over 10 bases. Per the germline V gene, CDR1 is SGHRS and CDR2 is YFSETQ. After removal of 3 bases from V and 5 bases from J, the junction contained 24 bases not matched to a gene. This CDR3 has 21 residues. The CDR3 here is CASSYPRWGGTSALLVDTQYF. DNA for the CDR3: TGCGCCAGCAGCTACCCGAGGTGGGGAGGGACTAGCGCCCTACTAGTAGATACGCAGTATTTT.

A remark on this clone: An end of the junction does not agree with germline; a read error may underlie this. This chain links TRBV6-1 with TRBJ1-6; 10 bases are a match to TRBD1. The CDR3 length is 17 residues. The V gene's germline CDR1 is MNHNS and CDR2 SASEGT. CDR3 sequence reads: CASREGTGDLPNSPLHF. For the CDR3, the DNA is TGTGCCAGCAGAGAAGGGACAGGGGACCTTCCTAATTCACCCCTCCACTTT.